Listed below are T cell receptor beta chains from one sample, sequenced in a study of esophageal squamous cell carcinoma under preoperative chemotherapy. TCRdb redid the calling of the PCR reads with MiXCR, one entry per CDR3 protein. Among 30,000 or so distinct CDR3 sequences listed, around 50% were seen once. The specimen was collected from a patient given preoperative chemotherapy. These receptor sequences come from a human donor with esophageal squamous cell carcinoma. The donor label of this sample is uncertain. Both conserved end residues are part of each CDR3. D genes are given only for firm matches. Some rows have no size entry. The others give once, few or many, or a class for an expanded clone.

D gene: .; clone size: once; J gene: TRBJ2-3; CDR3 length: 15; V gene: TRBV7-2; CDR3 DNA: TGTGCCAGGGGTCTAGGGGCCTCTAGCACAGAGACCCAGTATTTT; CDR3 protein: CARGLGASSTETQYF
D gene: .; clone size: .; J gene: TRBJ2-5; CDR3 length: 14; V gene: TRBV7-6; CDR3 DNA: TGTGCGGGGAGCTCGGGGCGTGACCAAGATACCCAGTATTTC; CDR3 protein: CAGSSGRDQDTQYF
D gene: TRBD2; clone size: many; J gene: TRBJ2-3; CDR3 length: 14; V gene: TRBV7-8; CDR3 DNA: TGTGCCAGCAGCCGCCGGACTAGCGGAGATACGCAGTATTTT; CDR3 protein: CASSRRTSGDTQYF
D gene: .; clone size: many; J gene: TRBJ2-2; CDR3 length: 15; V gene: TRBV7-3; CDR3 DNA: TGTGCCAGCAGCTCTTCCGGGGGCCCCACCGGGGAGCTGTTTTTT; CDR3 protein: CASSSSGGPTGELFF
D gene: .; clone size: few; J gene: TRBJ2-3; CDR3 length: 16; V gene: TRBV7-8; CDR3 DNA: TGTGCCAGCAGCAACCCGGGGCGGGGAGCCAAAAATACGCAGTATTTC; CDR3 protein: CASSNPGRGAKNTQYF
D gene: .; clone size: once; J gene: TRBJ2-7; CDR3 length: 17; V gene: TRBV6-1; CDR3 DNA: TGTGCCAGCAACACAGTTTGGGGGTTCGAGAGGTCCTACGAGCAGTACTTC; CDR3 protein: CASNTVWGFERSYEQYF
D gene: .; clone size: .; J gene: TRBJ2-3; CDR3 length: 15; V gene: TRBV6-5; CDR3 DNA: TGTGCCAGCAGTTACTCCGGCGGTCTAGGAGATACGCAGTATTTT; CDR3 protein: CASSYSGGLGDTQYF
D gene: TRBD1; clone size: .; J gene: TRBJ2-3; CDR3 length: 16; V gene: TRBV6-1; CDR3 DNA: TGTGCCAGCAGTAGGACAGGGGGTGTTTGGACAGATACGCAGTATTTT; CDR3 protein: CASSRTGGVWTDTQYF
D gene: .; clone size: .; J gene: TRBJ1-4; CDR3 length: 15; V gene: TRBV28; CDR3 DNA: TGTGCCAGCAGTTTTCCCCATCCAACTAATGAAAAACTGTTTTTT; CDR3 protein: CASSFPHPTNEKLFF
D gene: TRBD2; clone size: few; J gene: TRBJ2-3; CDR3 length: 15; V gene: TRBV10-3; CDR3 DNA: TGTGCCATCAGGCCCGCTAGCGGGGTCACAGATACGCAGTATTTT; CDR3 protein: CAIRPASGVTDTQYF
D gene: .; clone size: .; J gene: TRBJ2-1; CDR3 length: 14; V gene: TRBV20-1; CDR3 DNA: TGCAGTGCTAGAGGCCCACTTTGGGGGAATGAGCAGTTCTTC; CDR3 protein: CSARGPLWGNEQFF
D gene: TRBD1; clone size: many; J gene: TRBJ2-1; CDR3 length: 15; V gene: TRBV11-2; CDR3 DNA: TGTGCCAGCAGCTCCGGGACAGGAGCCTACAATGAGCAGTTCTTC; CDR3 protein: CASSSGTGAYNEQFF
D gene: .; clone size: .; J gene: TRBJ2-5; CDR3 length: 13; V gene: TRBV7-2; CDR3 DNA: TGTGCCAGCTCCGGGACGTTCCCCGAGACGCAGTACTTC; CDR3 protein: CASSGTFPETQYF
D gene: .; clone size: few; J gene: TRBJ2-1; CDR3 length: 15; V gene: TRBV6-1; CDR3 DNA: TGTGCCAGCTCTTATCATAAGGGGTTGAACAATGAGCAGTTCTTC; CDR3 protein: CASSYHKGLNNEQFF
D gene: TRBD2; clone size: .; J gene: TRBJ2-5; CDR3 length: 18; V gene: TRBV6-2/TRBV6-3; CDR3 DNA: TGTGCCAGCAGTCACCAGGGCGGGGGGGCCTCGTTTGGGGAGACCCAGTACTTC; CDR3 protein: CASSHQGGGASFGETQYF
D gene: .; clone size: .; J gene: TRBJ2-4; CDR3 length: 14; V gene: TRBV7-2; CDR3 DNA: TGTGCGGGCAGCCCCGGCCTAGACAAAGACATTCAGTACTTC; CDR3 protein: CAGSPGLDKDIQYF
D gene: TRBD1; clone size: many; J gene: TRBJ2-1; CDR3 length: 17; V gene: TRBV6-5; CDR3 DNA: TGTGCCAGCAGTTACCCAAGGGGACAGGGAGATGGCAATGAGCAGTTCTTC; CDR3 protein: CASSYPRGQGDGNEQFF
D gene: .; clone size: .; J gene: TRBJ2-4; CDR3 length: 17; V gene: TRBV7-3; CDR3 DNA: TGTGCCAGCAGCCTCAAACCGGGGCTGGGAGCCAAAAACATTCAGTACTTC; CDR3 protein: CASSLKPGLGAKNIQYF
D gene: TRBD2; clone size: once; J gene: TRBJ2-3; CDR3 length: 17; V gene: TRBV11-3; CDR3 DNA: TGTGCCAGCAGCTTGGAAGCCGGGGGAGGGAATCTAGAGACGCAGTTTTTT; CDR3 protein: CASSLEAGGGNLETQFF
D gene: .; clone size: .; J gene: TRBJ2-1; CDR3 length: 15; V gene: TRBV7-8; CDR3 DNA: TGTGCCAGCAGCTTAGGTGGCGGGGCCCACAATGAGCAGTTCTTC; CDR3 protein: CASSLGGGAHNEQFF
D gene: .; clone size: .; J gene: TRBJ2-3; CDR3 length: 14; V gene: TRBV4-3; CDR3 DNA: TGCCGCGTCACCGGGCGGGGAGCCAAAAACACGCAGTATTTC; CDR3 protein: CRVTGRGAKNTQYF
D gene: .; clone size: .; J gene: TRBJ2-3; CDR3 length: 15; V gene: TRBV7-2; CDR3 DNA: TGTGCCAGGGGCTTCGGGGACCGAGCAGGGGATACGCAGTATTTC; CDR3 protein: CARGFGDRAGDTQYF
D gene: .; clone size: few; J gene: TRBJ1-1; CDR3 length: 14; V gene: TRBV7-9; CDR3 DNA: TGTGCCAGCAGCCCGACTGCGGGGGCCACTGAAGCTTTCTTT; CDR3 protein: CASSPTAGATEAFF
D gene: TRBD2; clone size: once; J gene: TRBJ2-3; CDR3 length: 20; V gene: TRBV7-9; CDR3 DNA: TGTGCCAGCAGCTCCAGTCCCGGGACTAGGGGGGTGTGTGGCACAGACATTCAGTATTTT; CDR3 protein: CASSSSPGTRGVCGTDIQYF
D gene: .; clone size: .; J gene: TRBJ2-3; CDR3 length: 16; V gene: TRBV12-3/TRBV12-4; CDR3 DNA: TGTGCCAGCCGTACCACTAGGGTGGGAGGCACAAACACGCAGTATTTC; CDR3 protein: CASRTTRVGGTNTQYF
D gene: TRBD2; clone size: .; J gene: TRBJ2-5; CDR3 length: 14; V gene: TRBV11-3; CDR3 DNA: TGTGCCAGCAGCACGGGACTAGTGGGGACGTCCCAGTACTTC; CDR3 protein: CASSTGLVGTSQYF
D gene: .; clone size: many; J gene: TRBJ2-1; CDR3 length: 15; V gene: TRBV6-5; CDR3 DNA: TGTGCCAGCAGTCTCGCCGGGACAAATGGCGATGAGCAGTTCTTC; CDR3 protein: CASSLAGTNGDEQFF
D gene: TRBD2; clone size: .; J gene: TRBJ2-3; CDR3 length: 13; V gene: TRBV6-1; CDR3 DNA: TGTGCCAGCGGGGCTGTCCGGAGCGGGGAGCAGTATTTT; CDR3 protein: CASGAVRSGEQYF
D gene: .; clone size: .; J gene: TRBJ2-3; CDR3 length: 14; V gene: TRBV5-1; CDR3 DNA: TGCGCCAGCAGCGATGGCAGGGGCGGGGATACGCAGTATTTT; CDR3 protein: CASSDGRGGDTQYF
D gene: TRBD1; clone size: few; J gene: TRBJ1-1; CDR3 length: 16; V gene: TRBV5-1; CDR3 DNA: TGCGCCAGCAGCTTTACCGGGACAGCCGGAGGAACTGAAGCTTTCTTT; CDR3 protein: CASSFTGTAGGTEAFF
D gene: TRBD1; clone size: many; J gene: TRBJ1-4; CDR3 length: 19; V gene: TRBV6-1; CDR3 DNA: TGTGCCAGCAGACCCAGCCGGACAGGAATATTTACAACTAATGAAAAACTGTTTTTT; CDR3 protein: CASRPSRTGIFTTNEKLFF
D gene: .; clone size: many; J gene: TRBJ2-3; CDR3 length: 16; V gene: TRBV12-3/TRBV12-4; CDR3 DNA: TGTGCCAGCAGTACTACTGGCCGGGGAGCCAAAGACACGCAGTATTTC; CDR3 protein: CASSTTGRGAKDTQYF
D gene: .; clone size: .; J gene: TRBJ2-7; CDR3 length: 14; V gene: TRBV27; CDR3 DNA: TGTGCCAGCAGTTCCCGGGTAAGCTCCTACGAGCAGTACTTC; CDR3 protein: CASSSRVSSYEQYF